A single sample is the source of the 25 T cell receptor beta chains below, sequenced in a study of cytomegalovirus exposure and HLA in healthy donors. The table came from immunoSEQ multiplex PCR; TCRdb's copy has only in-frame clones and leaves some out. The sample shows 30,000 to 40,000 clones, approximately 95% of them seen only once. Source material: PBMCs. All receptors come from a man aged 18 to 29 in good health and CMV-seronegative.

This chain uses TRBV30 with TRBJ2-5, with TRBD2 matching 8 bases. This CDR3 has 14 residues. Trimming removed 4 bases from V and 7 bases from J; junction bases left unmatched: 11. CDR1 is GTSNPN and CDR2 is SVGIG in the germline V gene (reference sequence). The CDR3 coding sequence is TGTGCCTGGACTTCTGACACTAGCGGTCGGACCCAGTACTTC. Its protein is CAWTSDTSGRTQYF.

The chain is built from TRBV18 and TRBJ1-5; maybe TRBD1 (6 bases). The CDR3 contains 17 residues. Trimming cost V 2 bases and J 4 bases, with 18 bases left between them. Per germline, CDR1 KGHSH and CDR2 LQKENI. DNA for the CDR3: TGTGCCAGCTCACCATTGGCGGACAGAAGCCTTAATCAGCCCCAGCATTTT. Translated: CASSPLADRSLNQPQHF.

The J gene is TRBJ1-1, the V gene TRBV10-3; a possible D gene is TRBD1 (5 bases). Per germline, CDR1 ENHRY and CDR2 SYGVKD. The CDR3 spans 14 residues. Between the trimmed V and J ends, which lost 2 bases and 1 base, there was a span of 8 bases. CDR3 amino acids: CAISESRGNTEAFF. CDR3 bases: TGTGCCATCAGTGAGAGTAGGGGGAACACTGAAGCTTTCTTT.

The chain carries TRBV10-3 and TRBJ2-3; 8 bases match TRBD2. Germline trimming cut 3 bases from V and 3 bases from J; bases unmatched to any gene: 5. The CDR3 runs to 15 residues. CDR1 and CDR2 from the germline V gene are ENHRY and SYGVKD. The CDR3 region is CAISDRGLGTDTQYF. The CDR3 DNA sequence: TGTGCCATCAGTGATAGGGGACTAGGGACAGATACGCAGTATTTT.

This rearrangement joins TRBV15 to TRBJ1-5; D remains unclear. The V gene's germline CDR1 is LNHNV and CDR2 YYDKDF (reference sequence). The V and J ends lost 0 bases and 0 bases respectively, with 6 bases between them. The CDR3 is made up of 15 amino acids. This CDR3 reads CATSREQYSNQPQHF. The DNA for the CDR3 is TGTGCCACCAGCAGAGAACAGTATAGCAATCAGCCCCAGCATTTT.

This chain uses TRBV30 with TRBJ1-2; the match to TRBD1 covers 8 bases. Germline CDR1 is GTSNPN and CDR2 is SVGIG (reference sequence). This CDR3 has 12 amino acids. Germline trimming cut 5 bases from V and 4 bases from J; bases unmatched to any gene: 3. The CDR3 here is CAWSGGSYGYTF. Here the CDR3 DNA reads TGTGCCTGGTCAGGGGGCTCCTATGGCTACACCTTC.

J is TRBJ2-3 and V is TRBV2; no definite D call. V was clipped by 4 bases and J by 9 bases, with 14 bases between them. The CDR3 contains 13 residues. Per the germline V gene, CDR1 is SNHLY and CDR2 is FYNNEI. CDR3 residues: CASSADPERTQYF. Written as DNA, the CDR3 is TGTGCCAGCAGTGCCGACCCGGAGAGGACGCAGTATTTT.

In its sample, this clone was seen once. The chain carries TRBV28 and TRBJ1-1; no clear D. V was pared by 6 bases and J by 10 bases, with 15 bases between. This CDR3 spans 12 amino acids. The germline V gene has CDR1 MDHEN and CDR2 SYDVKM. The CDR3 loop is CASRRQEVLAFF. CDR3 DNA sequence: TGTGCCAGCAGGCGGCAGGAGGTCTTAGCTTTCTTT.

The chain carries TRBV5-6 and TRBJ2-7; 7 bases agree with TRBD2. The CDR3 spans 14 residues. The V and J ends lost 4 bases and 0 bases, in that order; junction bases with no gene match: 4. The germline V gene has CDR1 SGHDT and CDR2 YYEEEE. CDR3 DNA sequence: TGTGCCAGCAGCCTAAGCGGGAACTCCTACGAGCAGTACTTC. Translation: CASSLSGNSYEQYF.

The V and J genes are TRBV11-2 and TRBJ2-3, with TRBD2 matching 8 bases. The J segment lost 2 bases and the V segment lost 1 base, leaving 5 bases of the junction unmatched. Per germline, CDR1 SGHAT and CDR2 FQNNGV. The CDR3 spans 16 residues. CDR3 DNA sequence: TGTGCCAGCAGCTTAGGACTAGCGCCTAACACAGATACGCAGTATTTT. This codes for CASSLGLAPNTDTQYF.

V gene TRBV9 combines with J gene TRBJ2-3; 7 nucleotides match TRBD2. Germline V gives CDR1 SGDLS, CDR2 YYNGEE. The CDR3 sequence is 14 residues long. V shed 3 bases, J shed 4 bases, and the junction held 5 bases outside the gene matches. DNA for the CDR3: TGTGCCAGCAGCGACGGACTAGGCTCAGATACGCAGTATTTT. Encoded protein: CASSDGLGSDTQYF.

This chain uses TRBV5-4 with TRBJ2-5; D is perhaps TRBD1 (5 bases). There are 14 residues in the CDR3. V gave up 1 base and J gave up 5 bases, with 12 bases separating them. Germline CDR1 is SGHNT and CDR2 is YYREEE (reference sequence). As DNA, the CDR3 is TGTGCCAGCAGCTTGAATTGGGGCGCGGAGACCCAGTACTTC. Translated, it gives CASSLNWGAETQYF.

This clone has just a few counts. This rearrangement joins TRBV21-1 to TRBJ2-7; the D call TRBD2 from the table was never checked on the DNA. TRBV21-1 is described as a pseudogene. The CDR3 is made up of 16 amino acids. The CDR3, as DNA: TGTGCCAGCCGCGAAACTAGCGGAGACACGATGAACGAGCAGTACTTC. Translating gives CASRETSGDTMNEQYF.

V gene TRBV6-1 combines with J gene TRBJ2-7; D not certain. Germline V CDR1 and CDR2: MNHNS, SASEGT. Trimming removed 8 bases from V and 0 bases from J, with 14 bases in between. The CDR3 spans 14 residues. The CDR3, as DNA: TGTGCCAGCTTGGTATCGGTTAACTCCTACGAGCAGTACTTC. It translates to CASLVSVNSYEQYF.

V gene TRBV7-9 combines with J gene TRBJ2-6; D remains ambiguous. The CDR3 consists of 14 residues. The germline gives CDR1 SEHNR, CDR2 FQNEAQ (reference sequence). Trimming removed 6 bases from V and 0 bases from J, with 6 bases in between. CDR3 residues: CASSSSSGANVLTF. The CDR3 bases are TGTGCCAGCAGTTCTAGCTCTGGGGCCAACGTCCTGACTTTC.

The genes are TRBV6-4 and TRBJ2-7, with 9 positions matching TRBD2. V dropped 8 bases and J dropped 3; count of bases not matched to a gene: 5. The length of the CDR3 is 13 residues. Germline V gene sequence: CDR1 MRHNA, CDR2 SNTAGT. The CDR3 loop is CASLLAGYYEQYF. CDR3 sequence (DNA): TGTGCCAGCTTGCTAGCGGGGTACTACGAGCAGTACTTC.

The V gene is TRBV11-1, the J gene TRBJ2-7, with 7 bases aligning to TRBD1. V shed 5 bases, J shed 2 bases, and the junction held 6 bases outside the gene matches. The CDR3 consists of 14 residues. Germline V gene sequence: CDR1 SGHAT, CDR2 FQDESV (reference sequence). CDR3 nucleotide sequence: TGTGCCAGCAGCCGATTACAGGGGCCCTACGAGCAGTACTTC. This translates into CASSRLQGPYEQYF.

The J gene is TRBJ2-3, the V gene TRBV18; 8 bases agree with TRBD2. The CDR3 is 17 amino acids. The germline V gene has CDR1 KGHSH and CDR2 LQKENI. Unmatched junction bases numbered 9, after V lost 2 bases and J lost 2 bases. CDR3 residues: CASSPSGGGRDTDTQYF. CDR3 coding DNA: TGTGCCAGCTCACCATCGGGCGGGGGGCGAGACACAGATACGCAGTATTTT.

This chain connects TRBV6-5 to TRBJ1-5; D remains ambiguous. Germline V CDR1 and CDR2: MNHEY, SVGAGI. The length of the CDR3 is 16 residues. V was cut by 4 bases and J by 4 bases, with 17 bases left in between. The CDR3 bases are TGTGCCAGCAGTTTAAAACCCGGGTCCCAGAATCAGCCCCAGCATTTT. It yields the protein CASSLKPGSQNQPQHF.

CDR3 nucleotide sequence: TGTGCCAGCAGCTCGGGACAGTCCTCTGGAAACACCATATATTTT. This gives the protein CASSSGQSSGNTIYF. The chain couples TRBV5-4 to TRBJ1-3, with 7 bases aligning to TRBD1. Germline V gene lookup returns CDR1 SGHNT and CDR2 YYREEE (reference sequence). Trimming at V came to 3 bases and at J to 0 bases, leaving 3 bases not matched to a gene. CDR3 length: 15 amino acids.

This clone was observed a single time. V is TRBV18 and J is TRBJ2-1; no clear D. Per the germline V gene, CDR1 is KGHSH and CDR2 is LQKENI. Trimming pared 5 bases from V and 4 bases from J, leaving 18 bases between. The CDR3 sequence is 16 residues long. This chain's CDR3 is CASSGSSSPIYNEQFF. The DNA of the CDR3 is TGTGCCAGCTCAGGTTCCTCTTCCCCTATATACAATGAGCAGTTCTTC.

The chain combines TRBV6-1 with TRBJ1-1, with TRBD1 matching over 10 bases. The ends lost 8 bases at V and 6 bases at J; junction bases unmatched: 6. The length of the CDR3 is 13 residues. Looked up from germline, CDR1 is MNHNS and CDR2 is SASEGT. The CDR3 nucleotides are TGTGCCAGCGGGGACAGGGGCTCGGCTGAAGCTTTCTTT. This gives the protein CASGDRGSAEAFF.

The genes are TRBV5-1 and TRBJ1-1; D might be TRBD1 (6 bases). V lost 4 bases, J lost 0 bases, and 10 bases lay in between. Per germline, CDR1 SGHRS and CDR2 YFSETQ. The CDR3 covers 14 residues. DNA of the CDR3: TGCGCCAGCAGCGACGGGACACTGAACACTGAAGCTTTCTTT. The encoded protein is CASSDGTLNTEAFF.

The chain joins TRBV5-1 to TRBJ2-5; D not certain. Trimming pared 4 bases from V and 1 base from J, leaving 11 bases between. Germline CDR1 is SGHRS and CDR2 is YFSETQ. The CDR3 length is 14 residues. In DNA, the CDR3 is TGCGCCAGCAGCCCTTTTACGGGCCAAGAGACCCAGTACTTC. As protein: CASSPFTGQETQYF. The full variable domain, completed using reference TRBV5-1 and TRBJ2-5, is KAGVTQTPRYLIKTRGQQVTLSCSPISGHRSVSWYQQTPGQGLQFLFEYFSETQRNKGNFPGRFSGRQFSNSRSEMNVSTLELGDSALYLCASSPFTGQETQYFGPGTRLLVL.

The chain joins TRBV30 to TRBJ2-7, with TRBD1 matching over 8 bases. Trimming took 2 bases from V and 2 from J; bases not matched to a gene: 11. The CDR3 sequence is 16 residues long. CDR1 and CDR2 (germline): GTSNPN, SVGIG (reference sequence). Here the CDR3 reads CAWSSVLGTGPYEQYF. The CDR3 DNA follows: TGTGCCTGGAGTTCGGTACTGGGGACAGGACCCTACGAGCAGTACTTC.